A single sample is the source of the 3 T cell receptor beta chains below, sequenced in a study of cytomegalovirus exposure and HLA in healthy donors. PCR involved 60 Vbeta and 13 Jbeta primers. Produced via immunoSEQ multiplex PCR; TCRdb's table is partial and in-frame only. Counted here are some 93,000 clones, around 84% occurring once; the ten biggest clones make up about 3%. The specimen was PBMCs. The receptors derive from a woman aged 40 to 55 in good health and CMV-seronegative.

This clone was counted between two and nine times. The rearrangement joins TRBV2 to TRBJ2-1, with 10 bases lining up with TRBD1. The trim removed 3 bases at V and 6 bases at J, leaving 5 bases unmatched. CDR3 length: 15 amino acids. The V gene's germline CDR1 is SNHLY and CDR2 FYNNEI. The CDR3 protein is CASSDDDRGLNEQFF. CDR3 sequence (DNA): TGTGCCAGCAGTGACGACGACAGGGGGCTCAATGAGCAGTTCTTC.

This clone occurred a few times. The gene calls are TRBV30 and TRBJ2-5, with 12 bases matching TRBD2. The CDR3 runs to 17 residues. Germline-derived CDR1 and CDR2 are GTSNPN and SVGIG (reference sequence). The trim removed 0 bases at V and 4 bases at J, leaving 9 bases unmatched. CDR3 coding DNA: TGTGCCTGGAGTGTTGGGGCTAGCGGGAGGGCCCGAGAGACCCAGTACTTC. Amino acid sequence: CAWSVGASGRARETQYF. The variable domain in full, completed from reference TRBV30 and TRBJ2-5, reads SQTIHQWPATLVQPVGSPLSLECTVEGTSNPNLYWYRQAAGRGLQLLFYSVGIGQISSEVPQNLSASRPQDRQFILSSKKLLLSDSGFYLCAWSVGASGRARETQYFGPGTRLLVL.

The CDR3 here is CASTKGAVGQETQYF. CDR3 DNA: TGTGCCAGCACTAAGGGGGCGGTTGGCCAAGAGACCCAGTACTTC. The chain couples TRBV2 to TRBJ2-5, with 7 bases fitting TRBD1. There are 15 residues in the CDR3. The J segment lost 1 base and the V segment lost 7 bases, leaving 9 bases of the junction unmatched. Germline CDR1 SNHLY, CDR2 FYNNEI. The variable domain in full, completed from reference TRBV2 and TRBJ2-5, reads EPEVTQTPSHQVTQMGQEVILRCVPISNHLYFYWYRQILGQKVEFLVSFYNNEISEKSEIFDDQFSVERPDGSNFTLKIRSTKLEDSAMYFCASTKGAVGQETQYFGPGTRLLVL.